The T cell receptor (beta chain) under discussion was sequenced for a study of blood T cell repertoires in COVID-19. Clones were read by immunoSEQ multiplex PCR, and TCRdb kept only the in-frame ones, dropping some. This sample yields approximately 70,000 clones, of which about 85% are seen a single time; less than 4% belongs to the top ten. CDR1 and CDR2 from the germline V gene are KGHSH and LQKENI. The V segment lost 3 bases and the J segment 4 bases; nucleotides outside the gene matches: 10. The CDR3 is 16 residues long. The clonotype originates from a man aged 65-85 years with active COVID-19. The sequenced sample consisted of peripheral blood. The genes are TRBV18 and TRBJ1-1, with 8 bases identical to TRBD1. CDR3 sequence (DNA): TGTGCCAGCTCACCCCTGACAGGGGAATGGGGCACTGAAGCTTTCTTT. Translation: CASSPLTGEWGTEAFF. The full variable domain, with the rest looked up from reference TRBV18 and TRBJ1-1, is NAGVMQNPRHLVRRRGQEARLRCSPMKGHSHVYWYRQLPEEGLKFMVYLQKENIIDESGMPKERFSAEFPKEGPSILRIQQVVRGDSAAYFCASSPLTGEWGTEAFFGQGTRLTVV.